What follows are 17 T cell receptor beta chains derived from one specimen sequenced in a study of naive and memory T cell subsets. Study conclusions and caveats: Possibly reflecting memory cells re-expressing CD45RA, a few larger clonotypes occurred in naive repertoires, especially CD8.

An equimolar mix of two oligonucleotides served as the beta constant-region primer for TRBC1 and TRBC2. The ligated cDNA underwent four PCR rounds using SP2 and nested alpha and beta constant-region primers. TCRdb independently ran MiXCR on the UMI-ligation and nested PCR reads; one entry per CDR3 protein. In the table there are roughly 140,000 distinct CDR3 sequences, under 25% of which are singletons. These receptors are not linked to any known antigen. The source material was naive CD8+ T cells from blood. These receptors were collected from a human donor in good health.

The V call is TRBV29-1, the J call TRBJ1-2, with TRBD1 as a possible D gene (6 bases). V was cut by 1 base and J by 3 bases, with 9 bases left in between. CDR3 length: 13 amino acids. Germline CDR1 is SQVTM and CDR2 is ANQGSEA. Here the CDR3 reads CSVEVDRDYGYTF. The CDR3 coding sequence is TGCAGCGTTGAAGTGGACAGAGACTATGGCTACACCTTC. Together with reference TRBV29-1 and TRBJ1-2, the CDR3 gives the full variable domain: SAVISQKPSRDICQRGTSLTIQCQVDSQVTMMFWYRQQPGQSLTLIATANQGSEATYESGFVIDKFPISRPNLTFSTLTVSNMSPEDSSIYLCSVEVDRDYGYTFGSGTRLTVV.

This clonotype was detected only a few times. This chain joins TRBV2 and TRBJ2-7; D might be TRBD1 (6 bases). This CDR3 spans 14 amino acids. Germline-derived CDR1 and CDR2 are SNHLY and FYNNEI. The V end lost 3 bases, the J end lost 2 bases, and 11 bases lay between the germline ends. CDR3 region: CASSEGARAYEQYF. The CDR3 DNA reads TGTGCCAGCAGTGAGGGGGCCCGAGCCTACGAGCAGTACTTC.

The CDR3 nucleotides read TGCAGTGCTAGACCCACGGAGTTCACGTGGTACAATGAGCAGTTCTTC. This sequence encodes CSARPTEFTWYNEQFF. The gene calls are TRBV20-1 and TRBJ2-1; no reliable D call. This CDR3 spans 16 amino acids. The V end lost 2 bases, the J end lost 4 bases, and 18 bases lay between the germline ends. CDR1 and CDR2 (germline): DFQATT, SNEGSKA (reference sequence).

This clonotype has more than one count but fewer than ten. This chain uses TRBV5-5 with TRBJ2-2; D not certain. Germline V gives CDR1 SGHKS, CDR2 YYEKEE (reference sequence). Trimming removed 4 bases at V and 4 bases at J, with 11 bases between. CDR3 size: 14 residues. The CDR3 loop is CASSVGSGTGELFF. The CDR3 DNA is TGTGCCAGCAGCGTCGGTTCGGGCACCGGGGAGCTGTTTTTT. The entire variable domain, with the rest obtained from reference TRBV5-5 and TRBJ2-2, is as follows: DAGVTQSPTHLIKTRGQQVTLRCSPISGHKSVSWYQQVLGQGPQFIFQYYEKEERGRGNFPDRFSARQFPNYSSELNVNALLLGDSALYLCASSVGSGTGELFFGEGSRLTVL.

This clonotype was seen a few times. The chain employs TRBV29-1 and TRBJ2-1; D is possibly TRBD1 (6 bases). V dropped 6 bases and J dropped 13 bases, with 13 bases sitting between them. This CDR3 comprises 10 residues. Germline CDR1 is SQVTM and CDR2 is ANQGSEA. The DNA of the CDR3 is TGCAGCGTCGTGGACAGACACCAGTTCTTC. Translation: CSVVDRHQFF.

This clonotype has a handful of counts. This chain links TRBV20-1 with TRBJ1-1; no firm D call. Germline V gene lookup returns CDR1 DFQATT and CDR2 SNEGSKA (reference sequence). V gave up 0 bases and J gave up 6 bases, with 8 bases separating them. The CDR3 spans 12 residues. Here the CDR3 reads CSAREGFAEAFF. The CDR3 DNA sequence: TGCAGTGCTAGAGAGGGGTTCGCTGAAGCTTTCTTT.

As for this clonotype: Here the CDR3 omits its conserved ending phenylalanine or tryptophan, so a read error is the likely source. The chain recombines TRBV5-6 with TRBJ1-2; TRBD1 is a possible D gene (5 bases). Germline V gene data show CDR1 as SGHDT and CDR2 as YYEEEE. Between the trimmed V and J ends, which lost 4 bases and 4 bases, there was a span of 11 bases. The CDR3 loop spans 13 amino acids. In DNA, the CDR3 is TGTGCCAGCAGCCATGGGGCTAGCTATGGCTACACCTTA. It specifies CASSHGASYGYTL.

This chain uses TRBV6-5 with TRBJ2-2; D is unresolved. The CDR3 is 14 amino acids. Trimming shortened V by 2 bases and J by 5 bases, and 9 bases separated the two germline ends. Germline assignment: CDR1 MNHEY and CDR2 SVGAGI. DNA for the CDR3: TGTGCCAGCAGTTACGGGCAGGCTACCGGGGAGCTGTTTTTT. Its translation is CASSYGQATGELFF.

This clonotype was found a few times. The genes are TRBV7-9 and TRBJ2-7; D gene ambiguous. Trimming removed 1 base at V and 6 bases at J, with 7 bases between. CDR1 and CDR2 (germline): SEHNR, FQNEAQ (reference sequence). The CDR3 loop spans 12 amino acids. The CDR3 coding sequence is TGTGCCAGCAGCTTAGTTGGGTTCGAGCAGTACTTC. Its protein is CASSLVGFEQYF.

This rearrangement joins TRBV30 to TRBJ2-3, with D possibly TRBD2 on 6 matching bases. Germline loops: CDR1 GTSNPN, CDR2 SVGIG (reference sequence). Between the trimmed V and J ends, which lost 4 bases and 2 bases, there was a span of 7 bases. The CDR3 is made up of 12 amino acids. The CDR3 DNA is TGTGCCTGGACTAGCGCCACAGATACGCAGTATTTT. Protein: CAWTSATDTQYF. Supplemented by reference TRBV30 and TRBJ2-3, the full variable domain reads SQTIHQWPATLVQPVGSPLSLECTVEGTSNPNLYWYRQAAGRGLQLLFYSVGIGQISSEVPQNLSASRPQDRQFILSSKKLLLSDSGFYLCAWTSATDTQYFGPGTRLTVL.

The chain is built from TRBV7-9 and TRBJ1-1; weak D call: TRBD1 (6 bases). Germline V gene sequence: CDR1 SEHNR, CDR2 FQNEAQ (reference sequence). This CDR3 has 15 amino acids. V lost 6 bases and J 0 bases, leaving 14 bases between the germline ends. As DNA, the CDR3 is TGTGCCAGCAGTCCACAGGGTAGCATGAACACTGAAGCTTTCTTT. Residues: CASSPQGSMNTEAFF.

This clonotype was counted between two and nine times. This sequence joins TRBV7-9 and TRBJ2-7; a weak D match, TRBD2 (5 bases). V lost 5 bases and J 3 bases, leaving 11 bases between the germline ends. The germline V gene encodes CDR1 SEHNR and CDR2 FQNEAQ (reference sequence). The CDR3 runs 13 residues. CDR3 sequence reads: CASSPEAGYEQYF. For the CDR3, the DNA is TGTGCCAGCAGCCCCGAGGCGGGCTACGAGCAGTACTTC.

This clonotype was counted between two and nine times. This chain connects TRBV6-1 to TRBJ2-3, with 11 bases lining up with TRBD1. J was trimmed by 4 bases and V by 4 bases; bases with no gene match: 4. The CDR3 consists of 15 residues. In germline, CDR1 is MNHNS, CDR2 SASEGT. The CDR3 sequence is CASSGGQGVPDTQYF. CDR3 bases: TGTGCCAGCAGTGGGGGACAGGGGGTCCCAGATACGCAGTATTTT.

This rearrangement joins TRBV20-1 to TRBJ1-2; D is possibly TRBD1 (5 bases). CDR3 length: 13 residues. CDR1 is DFQATT and CDR2 is SNEGSKA in the germline V gene (reference sequence). V was clipped by 4 bases and J by 4 bases, with 13 bases between them. Here the CDR3 DNA reads TGCAGTGCTAAAGACCAGGGAGTCTATGGCTACACCTTC. It is translated as CSAKDQGVYGYTF.

This clonotype was seen only a few times. J is TRBJ2-7 and V is TRBV30; 11 nucleotides agree with TRBD2. CDR1 and CDR2 (germline): GTSNPN, SVGIG (reference sequence). There are 16 residues in the CDR3. Trimming took 1 base from V and 5 from J; bases not matched to a gene: 10. The CDR3 here is CAWSAAPLLAGDEQYF. The CDR3 DNA reads TGTGCCTGGAGTGCCGCCCCTCTACTAGCGGGAGACGAGCAGTACTTC.

The chain employs TRBV29-1 and TRBJ2-1, with D possibly matching TRBD2 (5 bases). The CDR3 is 12 residues long. The ends were cut back, 4 bases at V and 6 bases at J, with 10 bases in the middle. The germline CDR1 and CDR2 sequences are SQVTM and ANQGSEA. CDR3 coding DNA: TGCAGCGTTGTCGAGGGCGGCAATGAGCAGTTCTTC. Its translation: CSVVEGGNEQFF.

The V call is TRBV29-1, the J call TRBJ2-1, with 7 bases that match TRBD2. The CDR3 covers 17 residues. Looked up from germline, CDR1 is SQVTM and CDR2 is ANQGSEA. J gave up 6 bases and V 0 bases, and 14 bases lay outside the gene matches. The CDR3 DNA reads as TGCAGCGTTGAAGATCCTTCTACTAGCGAGGTTCCCAATGAGCAGTTCTTC. Translated, it gives CSVEDPSTSEVPNEQFF.